The T cell receptor beta chain described here comes from a study of breast tumors, draining lymph nodes, adjacent tissues. This clonotype was picked up many times. Its antigen is not known. Samples came from axillary lymph nodes draining the breast cancer. Trimming removed 0 bases at V and 9 bases at J, with 11 bases between. CDR1 SGHVS and CDR2 FQNEAQ come from the germline V gene. This CDR3 spans 13 amino acids. Findings and caveats of the study: Tumors had less TCR diversity than lymph nodes, more than nontumor tissue. The lymph node origin of tumor T cells was framed as consistent with a hypothesis, not demonstrated.

TCRdb re-called the multiplex PCR reads through MiXCR, storing one row per CDR3 protein. The repertoire includes some 170,000 distinct CDR3 sequences, approximately 33% of them detected once, and roughly 3.8% sits in the top ten. Sample: axillary lymph node tissue. The chain joins TRBV7-8 to TRBJ2-5; TRBD1 or TRBD2 may be the D gene (5 bases each). The clonotype was recovered from a female donor with breast cancer. Some clones in this sample may be carry-over from other donors' samples. CDR3 sequence reads: CASSLAWGLAQYF. In DNA, the CDR3 is TGTGCCAGCAGCTTAGCTTGGGGGTTGGCCCAGTACTTC.